This T cell receptor beta chain came from a study of Graves' ophthalmopathy and Graves' hyperthyroidism (dated by TCRdb to the late 2010s). Concerning the study at large: Peripheral blood was collected before any treatment was given, at the time of initial diagnosis. The study used signatures of the TCR beta repertoire to tell Graves' ophthalmopathy apart from Graves' hyperthyroidism and to predict which patients would progress to ophthalmopathy. In total, over 130 blood samples were TCR-sequenced: fewer than 50 ophthalmopathy, some 75 hyperthyroidism and approximately 17 hyperthyroidism-to-ophthalmopathy patients. A discovery set of 95 to 100 patients (around 45 ophthalmopathy, 55 to 60 stable hyperthyroidism) was enrolled to explore V-J signatures distinguishing ophthalmopathy from hyperthyroidism. The independent validation cohort included 20 or so hyperthyroidism patients plus 17 patients who later progressed from hyperthyroidism to ophthalmopathy. In over 5 hyperthyroidism patients, the T-cell repertoire of thyroid tissue was compared with the T-cell repertoire of blood. After sampling, hyperthyroidism patients received methimazole starting at 30 mg daily, and ophthalmopathy patients received high-dose intravenous methylprednisolone.

For repertoire sequencing, TCR beta CDR3 regions were amplified from RNA transcripts. HTBI primers and the Qiagen OneStep RT-PCR kit were used in a first-round RT-PCR, which was followed by a second-round multiplex PCR, size selection and purification. Libraries were sequenced on an Illumina HiSeq2000 using paired-end 100 bp reads. In the source study's methods: SOAPnuke was used for read processing, and reads with adapters, uncalled bases, a mean Phred below 15, or no exact constant-primer or identifier match were discarded. High-quality paired reads were merged with COPE v1.2.5. Clonotypes were defined as unique nucleotide sequences and were aligned to IMGT TRB V, D and J references using MiTCR v1.1. The analysis was limited to V-J combinations with a frequency above 0.0001, which together covered roughly 99% of the repertoires. For each V-J combination, a TCR clonal expansion and chaos score was defined as the ratio of F50 clonal expansion to chaos observed in the TCRdist matrix. Welch's t-statistics and random forest were used to narrow the features down to 13 V-J combinations, which were then fed into a naive Bayes classifier. Thyroid-blood repertoire similarity was quantified with the Morisita-Horn index. The public reads were reprocessed in TCRdb via fastp at Q25 and MiXCR, keeping in-frame beta chains. Every entry covers one CDR3 protein and lists the most common genes and DNA from its rows. The V and J calls reflect TCRdb's pipeline rather than the authors' work. The table for this sample lists 660,000 or so distinct CDR3 sequences; roughly 41% of them were counted only once. Of the sample, over 2.5% falls within the top ten clones.

The study at large found these results: In validation, the model predicted ophthalmopathy progression with about 70% sensitivity and 72.22% specificity; some 13 predicted patients were CT-confirmed with GO in a median of around 6 months. No statistical method was used to set the sample size in advance, and the investigators knew which group each participant was assigned to. Among expanded thyroid clonotypes with frequency above 0.001, most also showed up in blood, which suggests that blood repertoires may reflect the thyroid immune response. In cross-validation, the 13-signature model distinguished ophthalmopathy from stable hyperthyroidism with 87.88% sensitivity and about 81% specificity, while in the test set the corresponding values were around 79% and 71%.

The ophthalmopathy patients had moderately to severely active disease, with a Clinical Activity Score of 3 or higher, a NOSPECS grade of 4 or higher, and a disease duration of less than 3 months. Anyone with other autoimmune diseases, uncontrolled infections, pregnancy or lactation was excluded from the study. Clinical symptoms, serum thyroxine, TRAb, thyroid ultrasound and orbital computed tomography formed the basis of the diagnosis. PBMCs were isolated from 8 to 10 ml of fresh peripheral blood by Ficoll-Paque density gradient centrifugation. Total RNA was extracted with Trizol reagent and quality-checked on an Agilent 2100 Bioanalyzer. Sequences SQVTM (CDR1) and ANQGSEA (CDR2) are obtained from the germline V gene. V loses 8 bases of germline sequence and J loses 4 bases, and the interval between the two ends is 20 bases. There are 14 amino acids in the CDR3, from cysteine to phenylalanine inclusive. The sequence is cut down to CDR3 DNA, 42 bases in frame from base 1.

Worth noting for this clonotype: What antigen it recognizes has not been identified. No base quality information exists; no much larger clone differs at one position.

The receptor was derived from an adult man with Graves' ophthalmopathy. Sequenced sample: peripheral blood. The rearrangement combines TRBV29-1 with TRBJ1-2; TRBD1 is a weak D gene call, 6 bases matching. The encoded CDR3 is CSSYSEGRGYGYTF. The DNA reads TGCAGCAGTTACTCGGAGGGCAGGGGCTATGGCTACACCTTC.